The 12 T cell receptor beta chains below come from one sample, sequenced in a study of vaccination and CD4 T cells after COVID-19. Treatment defined: roughly ten-day PBMC culture with coronavirus spike peptide pools or control peptides (ViraFEST assay). These receptors are not linked to any known antigen. Cultured CD4+ T cell DNA was sequenced using the Oncomine TCR Beta short-read assay. TCRdb analysed the PCR reads with MiXCR anew, one entry per CDR3 protein. The table lists under 15,000 distinct CDR3 sequences, 61% of them singletons. Sequenced: CD4+ T cells from blood, cultured in vitro. These receptors all stem from a human donor who had recovered from COVID-19.

The chain joins TRBV19 to TRBJ1-1; TRBD1 matches 10 bases. CDR3 size: 14 residues. The germline gives CDR1 LNHDA, CDR2 SQIVND (reference sequence). After removal of 3 bases from V and 5 bases from J, the junction contained 3 bases not matched to a gene. The CDR3 protein is CASSIDRGRTEAFF. In DNA, the CDR3 is TGTGCCAGTAGTATTGACAGGGGGCGAACTGAAGCTTTCTTT. Variable domain in full (rest from reference TRBV19 and TRBJ1-1): DGGITQSPKYLFRKEGQNVTLSCEQNLNHDAMYWYRQDPGQGLRLIYYSQIVNDFQKGDIAEGYSVSREKKESFPLTVTSAQKNPTAFYLCASSIDRGRTEAFFGQGTRLTVV.

V usage is TRBV5-1 and J usage is TRBJ2-2; D is unclear. CDR1 and CDR2 (germline): SGHRS, YFSETQ. V was clipped by 1 base and J by 1 base, with 17 bases between them. The CDR3 consists of 18 residues. The CDR3, as DNA: TGCGCCAGCAGCTTGTTTGGCCACTCGTCCGGGAACACCGGGGAGCTGTTTTTT. It encodes CASSLFGHSSGNTGELFF.

This clonotype was seen a handful of times. CDR3 protein: CASSARTSGGSTDTQYF. The CDR3 DNA is TGTGCCAGCAGCGCCCGGACTAGCGGGGGGAGCACAGATACGCAGTATTTT. V and J are TRBV7-3 and TRBJ2-3; 14 bases line up with TRBD2. Looked up from germline, CDR1 is SGHTA and CDR2 is FQGTGA. The V and J ends lost 5 bases and 0 bases, in that order; junction bases with no gene match: 4. CDR3 length equals 17 residues.

The rearrangement joins TRBV4-2 to TRBJ1-5; no definite D call. The V gene lost 0 bases and the J gene lost 0 bases, with 15 bases spanning the gap. CDR1 and CDR2 from the germline V gene are LGHNA and YNFKEQ. The CDR3 length is 18 residues. In nucleotides, the CDR3 is TGTGCCAGCAGCCAAGATGGGTTGGACGGCTATAGCAATCAGCCCCAGCATTTT. Protein product: CASSQDGLDGYSNQPQHF.

J is TRBJ1-1 and V is TRBV5-6; no definite D call. Trimming shortened V by 4 bases and J by 5 bases, and 18 bases separated the two germline ends. CDR3 length equals 15 residues. Germline V lookup: CDR1 SGHDT, CDR2 YYEEEE. The CDR3 is CASSLWYRSRTEAFF. Here the CDR3 DNA reads TGTGCCAGCAGCCTGTGGTATAGGTCTCGGACTGAAGCTTTCTTT. The whole variable domain, remainder taken from reference TRBV5-6 and TRBJ1-1, is DAGVTQSPTHLIKTRGQQVTLRCSPKSGHDTVSWYQQALGQGPQFIFQYYEEEERQRGNFPDRFSGHQFPNYSSELNVNALLLGDSALYLCASSLWYRSRTEAFFGQGTRLTVV.

CDR3 DNA: TGTGCCAGCAGCCCCTTCCCGGGACTAGCGGGAAGGAGTGCGCAGTATTTT. It translates to CASSPFPGLAGRSAQYF. The chain recombines TRBV11-2 with TRBJ2-3; 13 bases fit TRBD2. The junction had 15 bases not matched to a gene; V was cut back by 5 bases and J by 10 bases. CDR3 size: 17 residues. In germline, CDR1 is SGHAT, CDR2 FQNNGV.

J is TRBJ1-1 and V is TRBV12-5, with D uncertain. Germline CDR1 is LGHNT and CDR2 is FRNRAP. This CDR3 has 13 amino acids. Trimming stripped 7 bases from V and 4 bases from J, with 13 bases between. The CDR3 is CASESQGGTEAFF. CDR3 coding DNA: TGTGCTAGTGAAAGCCAAGGTGGCACTGAAGCTTTCTTT.

This chain joins TRBV4-3 and TRBJ1-1; D may be TRBD1 (6 bases). Germline CDR1 and CDR2: LGHNA and YSLEER. The CDR3 length is 17 residues. With 0 bases removed from V and 3 bases from J, the gap between germline ends came to 17 bases. The CDR3 coding sequence is TGCGCCAGCAGCCAAGATGCCCTTAGGGGGGGGGACACTGAAGCTTTCTTT. It is translated as CASSQDALRGGDTEAFF.

V and J are TRBV20-1 and TRBJ2-7; D possibly uses TRBD1 or TRBD2 (5 bases each). This CDR3 contains 13 residues. Between the trimmed V and J ends, which lost 7 bases and 1 base, there was a span of 14 bases. Germline V gene data show CDR1 as DFQATT and CDR2 as SNEGSKA (reference sequence). The CDR3: CSVARGESYEQYF. DNA of the CDR3: TGCAGTGTAGCGAGAGGGGAGTCCTACGAGCAGTACTTC.

The rearrangement uses TRBV20-1 and TRBJ1-1; TRBD1 matches at 8 bases. The germline CDR1 and CDR2 sequences are DFQATT and SNEGSKA (reference sequence). With V trimmed by 5 bases and J by 1 base, 9 bases remained unmatched. This CDR3 has 15 residues. DNA of the CDR3: TGCAGTGCTCCCGATCTCAGGGGGCCGAACACTGAAGCTTTCTTT. Translation: CSAPDLRGPNTEAFF.

The chain is built from TRBV27 and TRBJ1-2; 9 bases fit TRBD1. The CDR3 has 14 amino acids. Germline V gene sequence: CDR1 MNHEY, CDR2 SMNVEV (reference sequence). With 6 bases clipped from V and 7 bases from J, the junction kept 9 bases outside the gene matches. The CDR3 reads CASSFGTGIGGYTF. In nucleotides, the CDR3 is TGTGCCAGCAGCTTTGGGACAGGGATTGGTGGCTACACCTTC.

The chain carries TRBV5-4 and TRBJ2-5; D gene uncertain. Germline V gives CDR1 SGHNT, CDR2 YYREEE (reference sequence). The CDR3 consists of 15 residues. Trimming pared 2 bases from V and 5 bases from J, leaving 16 bases between. CDR3 region: CASSLKSAIPETQYF. The CDR3 DNA is TGTGCCAGCAGCTTAAAATCAGCAATCCCGGAGACCCAGTACTTC.